Below are 8 T cell receptor beta chains sequenced from a single sample in a study of CD8+ T cells in alopecia areata (dated by TCRdb to the late 2010s). Library generation was performed with the immunoSEQ multiplex PCR assay. RNA was extracted from all samples and reverse transcribed into cDNA as template for TCR sequencing. TCRdb retrieved this table from immuneACCESS and kept in-frame rearrangements only. Not all clones are present; in checked studies, unresolved V genes account for under half, and no reason is known for the remainder. Counted in this sample were under 130,000 clones; around 84% of them appeared once. The top ten clonotypes cover over 8.5% of the sample. The sample's treatment or condition, from its label and the paper: oral pan-JAK inhibitor, 5-10 mg twice daily. Sequencing used CD8+ T cells sorted from blood, obtained at approximately week 30, from a patient treated with tofacitinib. Receptor source: a human donor with alopecia areata.

As to this clone: Other DNA sequences in this sample translate to the same CDR3. This chain connects TRBV27 to TRBJ2-7, with TRBD2 identical over 7 bases. The J segment lost 4 bases and the V segment lost 5 bases, leaving 8 bases of the junction unmatched. Germline-derived CDR1 and CDR2 are MNHEY and SMNVEV (reference sequence). This CDR3 contains 14 residues. The CDR3 DNA sequence: TGTGCCAGCAGTCCCGGGACGGGGGGATACGAGCAGTACTTC. It translates to CASSPGTGGYEQYF.

The chain couples TRBV6-5 to TRBJ2-3, with no clear D. The CDR3 has 12 residues. The germline V and J ends were trimmed by 10 bases and 6 bases, with 14 bases remaining between them. Germline V lookup: CDR1 MNHEY, CDR2 SVGAGI. This CDR3 reads CATGQAADTQYF. In nucleotides, the CDR3 is TGTGCCACTGGGCAGGCTGCGGATACGCAGTATTTT.

This chain connects TRBV27 to TRBJ2-5; TRBD1 matches 8 bases. The CDR3 is 15 residues long. Trimming at V came to 6 bases and at J to 1 base, leaving 7 bases not matched to a gene. Germline CDR1 MNHEY, CDR2 SMNVEV (reference sequence). CDR3 sequence reads: CASRPIGTGQETQYF. CDR3 DNA: TGTGCCAGCAGACCCATTGGGACAGGCCAAGAGACCCAGTACTTC.

This clone was detected once. The chain couples TRBV2 to TRBJ1-1; a possible D gene is TRBD1 (6 bases). CDR1 and CDR2 (germline): SNHLY, FYNNEI. This CDR3 has 12 amino acids. Trimming stripped 8 bases from V and 8 bases from J, with 15 bases between. CDR3 loop: CASPSGAREAFF. For the CDR3, the DNA is TGTGCCAGCCCCTCAGGGGCAAGGGAAGCTTTCTTT.

The chain links TRBV7-8 to TRBJ2-1; 8 positions agree with TRBD1. The germline CDR1 and CDR2 sequences are SGHVS and FQNEAQ. The ends lost 5 bases at V and 0 bases at J; junction bases unmatched: 6. The CDR3 is made up of 16 amino acids. The CDR3 here is CASSPGTGSSYNEQFF. DNA for the CDR3: TGTGCCAGCAGCCCGGGGACAGGAAGCTCCTACAATGAGCAGTTCTTC.

This chain uses TRBV18 with TRBJ2-3, with TRBD1 as a possible D gene (5 bases). Germline CDR1 and CDR2: KGHSH and LQKENI. Between the trimmed V and J ends, which lost 1 base and 2 bases, there was a span of 7 bases. The CDR3 loop spans 14 amino acids. Written as DNA, the CDR3 is TGTGCCAGCTCACCACTGGACAACACAGATACGCAGTATTTT. Translated: CASSPLDNTDTQYF.

The J gene is TRBJ2-7, the V gene TRBV6-1; TRBD1 or TRBD2 may be the D gene (5 bases each). The V gene lost 0 bases and the J gene lost 0 bases, with 9 bases spanning the gap. Germline lookup yields CDR1 MNHNS and CDR2 SASEGT. The CDR3 totals 15 residues. The CDR3: CASSEAEDNSYEQYF. CDR3 nucleotide sequence: TGTGCCAGCAGTGAAGCGGAGGACAACTCCTACGAGCAGTACTTC.

The rearrangement joins TRBV9 to TRBJ2-7; tentatively, D is TRBD1 (6 bases). The CDR3 extends over 13 amino acids. Germline loops: CDR1 SGDLS, CDR2 YYNGEE. V was trimmed by 4 bases and J by 6 bases, leaving 14 bases between them. The CDR3 protein is CASSPNRDLEQYF. CDR3 nucleotides: TGTGCCAGCAGCCCTAACAGGGATCTCGAGCAGTACTTC.